This is a list of T cell receptor beta chains from one sample in a study of T-cell memory formation after mild COVID-19. MiXCR, run by TCRdb on the 5' RACE reads, gives a single entry per CDR3 protein. Among about 440,000 distinct CDR3 sequences listed, 15% to 20% were seen once. Specimen: PBMCs or a T cell subset sorted from them (not recorded which). The receptors come from an adult woman who had mild COVID-19 (a few samples of this study predate the infection). Cell type and time point are not known. The conserved cysteine and the conserved F or W are not part of the CDR3 here.

v_gene,j_gene,CDR3aa
TRBV11-2,TRBJ2-7,ASSLGVTGGSSYEQY
TRBV10-3,TRBJ1-3,AISVMGQGNTIY
TRBV5-1,TRBJ2-7,ASSLTGFYEQY
TRBV4-3,TRBJ1-2,ASSQDFGQKLNYGYT
TRBV4-3,TRBJ2-4,ASSQDYLAGAAKNIQY
TRBV30,TRBJ2-6,AWSTGSSGANVLT
TRBV7-2,TRBJ2-3,ASSSPGTSGGVTDTQY
TRBV18,TRBJ2-5,ASSPSRGETQY
TRBV12-5,TRBJ2-3,ASGLVLGKGQTDTQY
TRBV5-1,TRBJ1-4,ASSLTPTGGGTNEKLF
TRBV29-1,TRBJ2-1,SVEASGGAYNEQF
TRBV6-5,TRBJ2-1,ASSSTGFLTSEQF
TRBV20-1,TRBJ1-6,SARETANSPLH
TRBV5-4,TRBJ1-6,ASNFKDRGNSPLH
TRBV3-1,TRBJ2-7,ASSQYGRGQY
TRBV30,TRBJ1-1,AWNYDGKMNTEAF
TRBV29-1,TRBJ2-5,SVLVTQETQY
TRBV20-1,TRBJ1-5,SARAEGQPQH
TRBV4-3,TRBJ2-3,ASSQGPQGVADTQY
TRBV20-1,TRBJ2-3,SASRTSGASTDTQY
TRBV7-9,TRBJ2-3,ASSLPRASGDTDTQY
TRBV29-1,TRBJ2-3,SVHLGGNTDTQY
TRBV12-3/TRBV12-4,TRBJ1-2,ASRLQESGGYT
TRBV11-2,TRBJ2-7,ASTLSDSLSYEQY
TRBV12-3/TRBV12-4,TRBJ2-1,ASSSMRGAVISEQF
TRBV4-1,TRBJ1-1,ASSQDHLYTEAF
TRBV7-2,TRBJ2-7,ASSTPGQASEQY
TRBV24-1,TRBJ1-2,ATSDPSGGANYGYT
TRBV7-2,TRBJ1-1,ASRYTLNTEAF
TRBV27,TRBJ2-1,ASTIGLAGGHNEQF
TRBV6-1,TRBJ1-5,ASSVGQGPAGAQH
TRBV7-7,TRBJ2-2,AVFQIGDTGELF
TRBV7-3,TRBJ2-7,ASSSSAGYEQY
TRBV7-9,TRBJ2-5,ASSPLHRNQETQY
TRBV7-8,TRBJ1-1,ASSLESGVFTEAF
TRBV20-1,TRBJ2-7,SARTESYEQY
TRBV30,TRBJ1-1,AWKQGLQVTEAF
TRBV7-9,TRBJ2-7,ASSSRTDSEQY
TRBV5-1,TRBJ2-1,ASRLTVTENNEQF